This entry lists 20 T cell receptor beta chains sequenced from one sample in a study of vaccination effects on CD4 cells after COVID-19. The data were produced by immunoSEQ multiplex PCR, yet TCRdb's version contains in-frame clones alone and is incomplete. The sample lists some 60,000 clones; 78% were seen once. The culture ran for about 11 days, and then CD4+ T cells were isolated. Participants got two doses of BNT162b2 or mRNA-1273 vaccine. These receptors have no identified antigens. This material consisted of CD4+ T cells from PBMCs cultured without peptide, taken after COVID-19 vaccination. The origin of the receptors is a human donor who received a COVID-19 vaccine.

The chain uses TRBV11-3 and TRBJ2-3, with D uncertain. Germline V CDR1 and CDR2: SGHNT, YENEEA. The CDR3 has 15 residues. Trimming took off 5 bases at V and 3 bases at J, with 15 bases between the two ends. CDR3 loop: CASSPNTVLTDTQYF. CDR3 DNA: TGTGCCAGCAGCCCTAACACAGTACTAACAGATACGCAGTATTTT.

The genes are TRBV4-1 and TRBJ2-2; D may be TRBD1 (6 bases). This CDR3 contains 14 residues. The germline V and J ends were trimmed by 7 bases and 0 bases, with 9 bases remaining between them. Germline assignment: CDR1 MGHRA and CDR2 YSYEKL. CDR3 in DNA: TGCGCCAGCAAAGGGGGATCGAACACCGGGGAGCTGTTTTTT. Translation gives CASKGGSNTGELFF.

This chain joins TRBV2 and TRBJ2-2; 7 bases agree with TRBD1. J was trimmed by 1 base and V by 6 bases; bases with no gene match: 5. The germline CDR1 and CDR2 sequences are SNHLY and FYNNEI. The CDR3 runs 15 residues. The CDR3 nucleotides read TGTGCCAGCAGGAAGGACAGGTGGAACACCGGGGAGCTGTTTTTT. Translation: CASRKDRWNTGELFF.

The rearrangement joins TRBV27 to TRBJ2-1, with 13 nucleotides matching TRBD2. This CDR3 has 20 residues. Unmatched junction bases numbered 13, after V lost 5 bases and J lost 0 bases. Germline-derived CDR1 and CDR2 are MNHEY and SMNVEV (reference sequence). In DNA, the CDR3 is TGTGCCAGCAGTAAAGAAGGGACTAGCGGGGCAGCCTACTCCTACAATGAGCAGTTCTTC. Its protein is CASSKEGTSGAAYSYNEQFF.

The chain recombines TRBV28 with TRBJ2-7, with D possibly matching TRBD2 (6 bases). CDR1 is MDHEN, CDR2 SYDVKM, per germline. The CDR3 has 14 residues. Trimming removed 2 bases at V and 0 bases at J, with 8 bases between. CDR3 loop: CASSLGGNSYEQYF. The CDR3, as DNA: TGTGCCAGCAGTTTAGGAGGGAACTCCTACGAGCAGTACTTC. Based on the CDR3 plus reference TRBV28 and TRBJ2-7, the full variable domain is DVKVTQSSRYLVKRTGEKVFLECVQDMDHENMFWYRQDPGLGLRLIYFSYDVKMKEKGDIPEGYSVSREKKERFSLILESASTNQTSMYLCASSLGGNSYEQYFGPGTRLTVT.

The rearrangement joins TRBV2 to TRBJ1-5; weak D call: TRBD1 (5 bases). The V end lost 5 bases, the J end lost 4 bases, and 12 bases lay between the germline ends. Per germline, CDR1 SNHLY and CDR2 FYNNEI. The CDR3 sequence is 14 residues long. This chain's CDR3 is CASSTDSLNQPQHF. The CDR3 DNA sequence: TGTGCCAGCAGTACCGACAGTTTGAATCAGCCCCAGCATTTT.

The rearrangement uses TRBV4-2 and TRBJ2-3; 10 bases fit TRBD2. CDR3 length equals 17 residues. V gave up 2 bases and J gave up 2 bases; unmatched junction bases: 7. Germline V lookup: CDR1 LGHNA, CDR2 YNFKEQ. The CDR3 DNA sequence: TGTGCCAGCAGCCAAAGGGAGCGGGGGGGGTACACAGATACGCAGTATTTT. Protein: CASSQRERGGYTDTQYF.

This chain connects TRBV5-1 to TRBJ1-3; D remains unclear. V was shortened by 4 bases and J by 3 bases, with 5 bases between the two germline ends. The CDR3 length is 12 residues. Germline V lookup: CDR1 SGHRS, CDR2 YFSETQ. CDR3 bases: TGCGCCAGCAGCGAAGGTGGAAACACCATATATTTT. Translation: CASSEGGNTIYF.

This sequence joins TRBV3-1 (or the pseudogene TRBV3-2) and TRBJ1-3; no reliable D call. The V and J ends lost 4 bases and 0 bases respectively, with 10 bases between them. Germline V gene lookup returns CDR1 LGHDT and CDR2 YNNKEL (reference sequence). This CDR3 is built from 15 residues. CDR3 residues: CASSPSTDSGNTIYF. The CDR3 DNA sequence: TGTGCCAGCAGCCCGTCGACTGACTCTGGAAACACCATATATTTT.

The J gene is TRBJ2-7, the V gene TRBV18; 9 bases are a match to TRBD1. CDR3 size: 15 residues. Trimming at V came to 3 bases and at J to 3 bases, leaving 6 bases not matched to a gene. CDR1 KGHSH and CDR2 LQKENI come from the germline V gene. CDR3 sequence: CASSPTQGASYEQYF. Written as DNA, the CDR3 is TGTGCCAGCTCACCCACACAGGGGGCGAGCTACGAGCAGTACTTC.

The CDR3 here is CASSTGGQVYGYTF. CDR3 sequence (DNA): TGCGCCAGCAGCACCGGAGGACAGGTCTATGGCTACACCTTC. V gene TRBV5-1 combines with J gene TRBJ1-2; TRBD1 matches 7 bases. The CDR3 runs 14 residues. Germline loops: CDR1 SGHRS, CDR2 YFSETQ. The J segment lost 4 bases and the V segment lost 4 bases, leaving 7 bases of the junction unmatched.

Notes on this clone: Other DNA sequences in the sample encode the same CDR3. The chain combines TRBV3-1 (or the pseudogene TRBV3-2) with TRBJ2-7; 12 positions match TRBD1. Germline V gene sequence: CDR1 LGHDT, CDR2 YNNKEL (reference sequence). The junction had 10 bases not matched to a gene; V was cut back by 1 base and J by 6 bases. This CDR3 region has 17 residues. CDR3 residues: CASSQAGQGAQGREQYF. The CDR3 DNA follows: TGTGCCAGCAGCCAAGCGGGACAGGGGGCGCAGGGGCGCGAGCAGTACTTC.

V is TRBV7-9 and J is TRBJ1-5, with 7 nucleotides matching TRBD1. Per germline, CDR1 SEHNR and CDR2 FQNEAQ (reference sequence). V was pared by 1 base and J by 5 bases, with 2 bases of the junction left unmatched. The CDR3 spans 14 residues. The CDR3 nucleotides are TGTGCCAGCAGCTTAGGGACAGGACATCAGCCCCAGCATTTT. Its protein product is CASSLGTGHQPQHF.

V usage is TRBV7-6 and J usage is TRBJ2-1; the D gene is possibly TRBD2 (6 bases). The V end was cut by 0 bases, the J end by 7 bases, with 7 bases between. The CDR3 sequence is 13 residues long. Germline CDR1 SGHVS, CDR2 FNYEAQ. Here the CDR3 reads CASSLAGGNEQFF. The CDR3 bases are TGTGCCAGCAGCTTAGCGGGGGGAAATGAGCAGTTCTTC. The full variable domain, completed using reference TRBV7-6 and TRBJ2-1, is GAGVSQSPRYKVTKRGQDVALRCDPISGHVSLYWYRQALGQGPEFLTYFNYEAQQDKSGLPNDRFSAERPEGSISTLTIQRTEQRDSAMYRCASSLAGGNEQFFGPGTRLTVL.

This chain links TRBV5-4 with TRBJ1-1, with 7 bases lining up with TRBD1. Trimming removed 3 bases from V and 5 bases from J; junction bases left unmatched: 7. The CDR3 is 14 residues long. Germline V CDR1 and CDR2: SGHNT, YYREEE (reference sequence). The CDR3 nucleotides read TGTGCCAGCAGCTGGGACAGCAAAGGGACTGAAGCTTTCTTT. Its translation is CASSWDSKGTEAFF.

This clone came up a few times. The chain links TRBV5-6 to TRBJ2-1; 7 nucleotides agree with TRBD2. The V gene's germline CDR1 is SGHDT and CDR2 YYEEEE. The CDR3 is made up of 15 amino acids. Trimming at V came to 4 bases and at J to 6 bases, leaving 10 bases not matched to a gene. In DNA form, the CDR3 reads TGTGCCAGCAGCCCGGCACCAGCGGGACTCAATGAGCAGTTCTTC. Protein sequence: CASSPAPAGLNEQFF.

The V and J genes are TRBV5-4 and TRBJ2-1, with D perhaps matching TRBD1 (6 bases). The length of the CDR3 is 16 residues. V lost 1 base to trimming and J lost 6 bases, with 17 bases between them. Germline CDR1 reads SGHNT; CDR2 reads YYREEE (reference sequence). CDR3 sequence (DNA): TGTGCCAGCAGCTTGAGTGGGGGCCCCCTTGGCAATGAGCAGTTCTTC. This translates into CASSLSGGPLGNEQFF.

This clone has more than one count but fewer than ten. The chain combines TRBV2 with TRBJ1-5; tentatively, D is TRBD1 (5 bases). The ends were cut back, 2 bases at V and 6 bases at J, with 14 bases in the middle. The CDR3 has 15 residues. Germline V gives CDR1 SNHLY, CDR2 FYNNEI. CDR3 region: CASSETGRGVQPQHF. In DNA, the CDR3 is TGTGCCAGCAGTGAAACGGGACGTGGCGTTCAGCCCCAGCATTTT.

The J gene is TRBJ2-5, the V gene TRBV11-3, with 7 positions matching TRBD1. The trim removed 5 bases at V and 2 bases at J, leaving 5 bases unmatched. The CDR3 consists of 14 residues. The germline V gene has CDR1 SGHNT and CDR2 YENEEA. The CDR3 DNA is TGTGCCAGCAGCAATCCGGGACAGCAAGAGACCCAGTACTTC. It is translated as CASSNPGQQETQYF.

This clone was seen repeatedly, ten times or more. The V and J genes are TRBV12-3 or TRBV12-4 and TRBJ2-1; D might be TRBD1 (6 bases). The CDR3 contains 12 residues. V was shortened by 6 bases and J by 10 bases, with 13 bases between the two germline ends. The CDR3 sequence: CASRRTVSEQFF. CDR3 DNA: TGTGCCAGCAGACGGACAGTGAGCGAGCAGTTCTTC.